The clone carrying this TCR beta chain has a handful of counts. This record comes from a study of blood T cells in healthy people across ages. The individuals who served as donors were healthy Caucasians living in Russia, aged roughly 6 to 90. A second about 6 to 12 cycle PCR used barcoded and J-beta primers. The authors tagged each cDNA molecule using a template-switch adaptor with 12 random nucleotides. TCRdb re-called the 5' RACE reads with MiXCR, one entry per CDR3 protein. Among some 750,000 distinct CDR3 sequences listed, about 24% were seen once. The sequence came from an older man in good health. The sequenced material came from blood.

The CDR3 sequence is CASSFPGPNTEAFF. The CDR3 DNA is TGTGCCAGCAGTTTCCCGGGACCGAACACTGAAGCTTTCTTT. The gene calls are TRBV12-3 or TRBV12-4 and TRBJ1-1, with D possibly matching TRBD1 (5 bases). This CDR3 is built from 14 residues. V lost 3 bases, J lost 1 base, and 9 bases lay in between.